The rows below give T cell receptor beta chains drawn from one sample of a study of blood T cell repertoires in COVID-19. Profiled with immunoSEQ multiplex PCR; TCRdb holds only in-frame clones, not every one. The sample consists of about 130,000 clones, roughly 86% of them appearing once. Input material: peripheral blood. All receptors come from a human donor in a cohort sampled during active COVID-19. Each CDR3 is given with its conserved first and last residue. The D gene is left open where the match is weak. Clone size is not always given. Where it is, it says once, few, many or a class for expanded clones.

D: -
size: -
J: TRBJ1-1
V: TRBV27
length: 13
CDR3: CASSPGWGTEAFF
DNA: TGTGCCAGCAGTCCGGGGTGGGGCACTGAAGCTTTCTTT

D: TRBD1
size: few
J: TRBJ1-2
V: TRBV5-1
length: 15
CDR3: CASSLATGGSRGYTF
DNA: TGCGCCAGCAGCTTGGCCACAGGGGGGTCGAGAGGCTACACCTTC

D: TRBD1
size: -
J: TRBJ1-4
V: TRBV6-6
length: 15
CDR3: CASNPSGDSGEKLFF
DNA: TGTGCCAGCAACCCCTCGGGGGACAGTGGAGAAAAACTGTTTTTT

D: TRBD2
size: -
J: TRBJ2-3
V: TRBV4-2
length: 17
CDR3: CASSHSSGLASGDTQYF
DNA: TGTGCCAGCAGCCATTCATCCGGACTAGCGAGTGGCGATACGCAGTATTTT

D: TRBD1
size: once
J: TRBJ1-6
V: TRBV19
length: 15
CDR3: CASSLRTGSDSPLHF
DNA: TGTGCCAGTAGTCTGAGGACAGGGAGCGATTCACCCCTCCACTTT

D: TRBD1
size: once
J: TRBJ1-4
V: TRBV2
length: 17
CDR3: CASSDGDSYTTNEKLFF
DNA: TGTGCCAGCAGTGACGGGGACAGTTACACAACTAATGAAAAACTGTTTTTT

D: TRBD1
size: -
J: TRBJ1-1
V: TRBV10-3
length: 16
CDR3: CAIRTTGTGVNTEAFF
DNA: TGTGCCATCAGAACGACCGGGACAGGGGTTAACACTGAAGCTTTCTTT

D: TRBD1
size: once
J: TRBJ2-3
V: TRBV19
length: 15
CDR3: CASSIGQGASDTQYF
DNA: TGTGCCAGTAGTATAGGCCAGGGGGCCTCAGATACGCAGTATTTT

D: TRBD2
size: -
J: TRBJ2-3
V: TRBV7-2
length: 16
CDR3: CASSLSGGVHTDTQYF
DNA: TGTGCCAGCAGCCTTAGCGGGGGGGTACACACAGATACGCAGTATTTT

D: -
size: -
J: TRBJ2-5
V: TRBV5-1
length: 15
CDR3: CASSLEAGAIETQYF
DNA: TGCGCCAGCAGCTTGGAGGCGGGGGCGATAGAGACCCAGTACTTC

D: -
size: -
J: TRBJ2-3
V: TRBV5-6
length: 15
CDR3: CASSLVTGLADTQYF
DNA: TGTGCCAGCAGCTTGGTTACAGGGTTGGCAGATACGCAGTATTTT

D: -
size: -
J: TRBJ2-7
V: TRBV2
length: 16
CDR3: CASSDWDFGGSYEQYF
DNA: TGTGCCAGCAGTGATTGGGACTTCGGAGGATCCTACGAGCAGTACTTC

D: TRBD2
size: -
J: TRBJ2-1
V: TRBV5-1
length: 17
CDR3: CASSLVASGGSYNEQFF
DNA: TGCGCCAGCAGCTTGGTGGCTAGCGGGGGGTCCTACAATGAGCAGTTCTTC